This TCR beta chain came from a study of CXCR3-negative and CXCR3-positive naive CD8 T cells. For this clonotype: Its target is not known.

The CD45RO-CCR7+CD27+CD95- phenotype denoted naive CD8+ T cells. The CDR3 totals 13 residues. Germline CDR1 is DFQATT and CDR2 is SNEGSKA (reference sequence). All TRB cDNA libraries came from 5' RACE performed with UMI labels. After re-calling the 5' RACE reads, TCRdb lists one entry per CDR3 protein, DNA absent. The sample holds fewer than 80,000 distinct CDR3 sequences. Findings and caveats of the study: Similar TRBV-TRBJ usage characterized naive CXCR3-negative and CXCR3-positive cells; memory cells differed.

Sequenced sample: naive CXCR3- CD8+ T cells from blood. The subset was: CD45RO-CCR7+CD27+CD95- naive CD8+ T cells lacking CXCR3 (TNR3-). V gene TRBV20-1 combines with J gene TRBJ1-4; no DNA is available, so the TRBD1 call from TCRdb remains unchecked. This receptor was identified in a human donor in good health. Some clones in this sample may be carry-over from other donors' samples. CDR3 sequence reads: CSAKQGSNEKLFF.